The present entry profiles one T cell receptor beta chain with its context. Its antigen is unknown. Time point noted: healthy volunteer bleed at 6 weeks. Extraction yielded total RNA from whole blood (unfractionated). The data belong to a study of human T cells and chemical hapten exposure. Broader study findings: High-frequency TCRs, those above 1 in 1000, stayed the same after DPC sensitization.

From germline, CDR1 is MNHNS and CDR2 SASEGT. V gave up 6 bases and J gave up 6 bases, with 18 bases separating them. CDR3 size: 15 residues. One entry per CDR3 protein results from TCRdb running MiXCR on the RACE reads. The sample has about 77,000 distinct CDR3 sequences, about 8.6% seen once. This chain links TRBV6-1 with TRBJ1-5; perhaps TRBD1 as D (6 bases). Material for sequencing was whole blood. This TCR was sampled from a female donor in good health. Some clones in this sample may be carry-over from other donors' samples. CDR3: CASRLNRDAIQPQHF. The CDR3 coding sequence is TGTGCCAGCAGATTGAACAGGGACGCTATTCAGCCCCAGCATTTT.